The source of this TCR beta chain is a study of tumor-infiltrating lymphocytes in primary liver carcinoma. Overall study context: The five patients, who were men and women, ranged in age from 30 to 69 years.

Concerning this clonotype: The antigen is not known. A junction boundary mismatches the germline segment, possibly from a read error.

CDR1 and CDR2 (germline): SQVTM, ANQGSEA. The CDR3 runs 13 residues. The investigators made TCR beta cDNA from approximately 500 ng total RNA, using a constant-region primer. Three-round nested multiplex PCR performed with slightly modified ARM-PCR produced the TCR beta libraries. It was with TRBV1-TRBV30 forward primers and a C-beta reverse primer that the first two PCR rounds were run, at about 10 cycles each. Via MiXCR, TCRdb re-called the multiplex PCR reads, giving one row per CDR3 protein. The table records tens of thousands of distinct CDR3 sequences, just over 70% of them present only once. General observations from the study: It was in tumors, not blood, that the top-250-clone fraction was significantly higher (p = 0.039).

Bulk tissue was left unsorted, and RNA and DNA were co-extracted from 20-30 mg of it. This clonotype was obtained from a man aged 40-49 years with primary liver carcinoma and hepatitis B virus infection. What was sequenced was liver tumor tissue from sampling region 2. Subset specified: tumor region T2, inferior pole. The gene calls are TRBV29-1 and TRBJ1-4, with a tentative D call TRBD1 (5 bases). The CDR3 sequence is CSIRDSGGERLFF. The DNA for the CDR3 is TGCAGCATTCGTGACAGCGGCGGTGAAAGACTGTTTTTT.